The present TCR beta chain was sequenced within a study of blood T cell dynamics during melanoma immunotherapy. Germline V gene data show CDR1 as MDHEN and CDR2 as SYDVKM. Trimming stripped 8 bases from V and 3 bases from J, with 17 bases between. CDR3 size: 16 residues. Documented time point: pre-treatment baseline. Each bulk PBMC sample had around 380 ng DNA loaded. TCRdb's copy holds only in-frame clones and misses some; the assay was immunoSEQ multiplex PCR. The sample lists some 4,900 clones, more than 75% occurring once. The sequence came from a human donor with melanoma. The specimen was blood, collected from a patient treated with checkpoint blockade. The rearrangement joins TRBV28 to TRBJ2-6, with TRBD2 as a possible D gene (7 bases). The CDR3 bases are TGTGCCAGCTCCGGTGGGGGGGCAGGTGGGGCCAACGTCCTGACTTTC. Translating it yields CASSGGGAGGANVLTF. Looking up the rest from reference TRBV28 and TRBJ2-6 gives the full variable domain: DVKVTQSSRYLVKRTGEKVFLECVQDMDHENMFWYRQDPGLGLRLIYFSYDVKMKEKGDIPEGYSVSREKKERFSLILESASTNQTSMYLCASSGGGAGGANVLTFGAGSRLTVL.